This T cell receptor beta chain appears in the sequencing data of a study of CD8+ T cells in alopecia areata (dated 2018 in TCRdb). Notes on the research overall: The study used high-throughput TCRbeta sequencing to examine T cell clonal expansion in alopecia areata, in both the C3H/HeJ mouse model and human patients. In humans, TCRbeta sequencing was performed on scalp tissue and on sorted CD4+ and CD8+ peripheral blood T cells from healthy controls and from patients with patchy or totalis/universalis alopecia areata. Clonality in the scalp was compared among normal scalp (n=4), patchy alopecia areata scalp (n=8), and alopecia totalis/universalis scalp (n=8). RNA was obtained with the PAXgene miRNA kit for fixed scalp, the miRNeasy kit for PBMCs, and the RNeasy kit for mouse skin. immunoSEQ multiplex PCR using 35 Vbeta forward primers and 13 Jbeta reverse primers was used to amplify TCRbeta CDR3 regions. Results and caveats for the whole study, not just this receptor: Resident alphabeta T cells in normal human skin are also sequenced, complicating scalp TCR repertoire analysis, unlike mouse skin dominated by gammadelta T cells. Shared TCR sequences between patients were less evident than in mice, which may be partly attributable to HLA diversity in the patient population. Compared with normal scalp, lesional scalp had higher clonality and more expanded CD8+ clones, particularly in alopecia totalis/universalis, a pattern that suggests antigenic drive.

The library was obtained by the immunoSEQ multiplex PCR assay. RNA was extracted from all samples and reverse transcribed into cDNA as template for TCR sequencing. First-strand cDNA was synthesized with SuperScript III using a 2:1 mix of oligo-dT and random hexamers. Amplification bias was assessed with a synthetic immune receptor repertoire, and residual bias was removed computationally. Turning to the authors' computational methods: Raw reads were preprocessed to remove errors, and CDR3 was defined according to IMGT conventions as the region from the conserved cysteine to phenylalanine. To get clonality, Shannon entropy was normalized by log2 of the number of productive unique TCRs and the result was subtracted from 1. Scalp TCRbeta sequences were cross-referenced with sorted blood CD4 and CD8 repertoires so that the CD4 or CD8 identity of scalp clones could be inferred. Not all clones reach the TCRdb copy of this immuneACCESS table, which keeps in-frame sequences only. Checked studies attribute under half of the gap to unresolved V genes and leave the rest unexplained. V and J calls plus clone size are reproduced from that table; the DNA served to infer D and trimming. Within this sample are over 150,000 clones, with more than 55% of them counted one time only. The ten largest clones capture under 5% of the sample.

PBMCs were separated by density centrifugation and stained for CD3, CD4 and CD8, after which CD4+ and CD8+ T cells were sorted on a FACSAria. Unaffected controls provided scalp biopsies and blood samples. This clone was recorded a few times. The antigen it binds to is not known. No much larger clone is present one base from it, and per-base qualities are unavailable. Trimming takes 5 bases from V and 1 base from J, and the germline ends sit 14 bases apart. The germline V gene (reference sequence) provides CDR1 LNHDA and CDR2 SQIVND. From the cysteine up to the phenylalanine, the CDR3 has a length of 15 residues. Solely the CDR3 DNA is kept, with 45 bases framed from the first base.

The rearrangement combines TRBV19 with TRBJ1-1; too little of a D gene remains to name it. What was sequenced was CD8+ T cells sorted from blood. The TCR comes from a human donor in good health. The DNA sequence reads TGTGCCAGTAGTGACGGACCTACTTCGAACACTGAAGCTTTCTTT. Translated, this gives CASSDGPTSNTEAFF.